This TCR beta chain was documented in a study of shared clonotypes between healthy human individuals. Into CD45RA+ naive and CD45RA-negative memory subsets, the CD4+ cells were split. Clones were sequenced by immunoSEQ multiplex PCR, and TCRdb holds only the in-frame ones, with some missing. This table holds some 1 million clones, under 80% found once. The CDR3 sequence is 13 residues long. The germline CDR1 and CDR2 sequences are SGHTA and FQGNSA. V gave up 5 bases and J gave up 4 bases, with 9 bases separating them. The chain links TRBV7-2 to TRBJ1-3; D gene ambiguous. The clonotype comes from a man aged 18 to 35 in good health. Sequencing was performed on memory CD4+ T cells sorted from blood. Subset reported: CD45RA-negative fraction. CDR3 sequence reads: CASSGSAGNTIYF. CDR3 nucleotides: TGTGCCAGCAGCGGTAGCGCGGGAAACACCATATATTTT.